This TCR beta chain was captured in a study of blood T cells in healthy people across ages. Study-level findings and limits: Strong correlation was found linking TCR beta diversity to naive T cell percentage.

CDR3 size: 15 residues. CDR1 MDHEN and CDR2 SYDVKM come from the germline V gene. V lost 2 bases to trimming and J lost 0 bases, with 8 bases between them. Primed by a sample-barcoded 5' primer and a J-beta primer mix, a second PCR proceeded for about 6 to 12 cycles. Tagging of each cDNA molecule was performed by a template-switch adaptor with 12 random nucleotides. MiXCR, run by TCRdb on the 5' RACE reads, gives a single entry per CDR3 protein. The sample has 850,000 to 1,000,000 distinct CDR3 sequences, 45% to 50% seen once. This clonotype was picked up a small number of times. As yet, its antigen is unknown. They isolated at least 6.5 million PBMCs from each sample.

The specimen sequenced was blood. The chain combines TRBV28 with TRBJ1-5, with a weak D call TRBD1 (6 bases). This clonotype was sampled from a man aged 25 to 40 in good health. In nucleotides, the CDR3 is TGTGCCAGCAGTTTACACAGGGTTAGCAATCAGCCCCAGCATTTT. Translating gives CASSLHRVSNQPQHF.